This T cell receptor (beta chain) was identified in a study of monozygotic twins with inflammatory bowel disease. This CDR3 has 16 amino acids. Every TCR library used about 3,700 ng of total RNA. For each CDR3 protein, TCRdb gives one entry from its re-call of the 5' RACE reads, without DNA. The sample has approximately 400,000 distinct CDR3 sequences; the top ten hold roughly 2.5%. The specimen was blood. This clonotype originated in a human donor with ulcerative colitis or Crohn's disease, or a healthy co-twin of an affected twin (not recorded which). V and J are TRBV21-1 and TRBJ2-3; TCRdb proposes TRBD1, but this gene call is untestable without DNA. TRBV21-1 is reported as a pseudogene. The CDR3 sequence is CASSEPGQGTTDTQYF.